This T cell receptor beta chain derives from a study of cytomegalovirus exposure and HLA in healthy donors. The V gene end was trimmed by 6 bases and the J gene end by 5 bases; junction bases not matched to a gene: 9. The CDR3 covers 14 residues. Germline-derived CDR1 and CDR2 are SGHRS and YFSETQ. This clone was counted only a few times. Its antigen remains unidentified. Notes on the study in general: The investigators catalogued about 170 TCR beta chains as cytomegalovirus-associated.

Both 60 Vbeta primers and 13 Jbeta primers went into the PCR. The data were produced by immunoSEQ multiplex PCR, yet TCRdb's version contains in-frame clones alone and is incomplete. The repertoire consists of 100,000 to 150,000 clones, with around 70% occurring once and the leading ten covering 4.1%. This clonotype was obtained from a woman between 35 and 50 years old in good health and CMV-seronegative. The sequenced sample was PBMCs. The rearrangement uses TRBV5-1 and TRBJ2-3; TRBD1 matches 7 bases. CDR3 in amino acids: CASTLGGTRDTQYF. The CDR3 nucleotides are TGCGCCAGCACCTTAGGGGGCACAAGAGATACGCAGTATTTT.